These 30 T cell receptor beta chains originate from one sample sequenced in a study of blood T cell repertoires in COVID-19. Clones were sequenced by immunoSEQ multiplex PCR, and TCRdb holds only the in-frame ones, with some missing. The profile shows fewer than 100,000 clones, roughly 82% of them singletons. The sample was peripheral blood. The receptors were sampled from a woman aged 45-65 years with acute or convalescent COVID-19.

The chain links TRBV24-1 to TRBJ2-7; D is possibly TRBD1 (6 bases). Trimming removed 1 base at V and 3 bases at J, with 21 bases between. The CDR3 has 18 amino acids. Germline V lookup: CDR1 KGHDR, CDR2 SFDVKD. CDR3 sequence: CATSDFTRGWPRLYEQYF. In DNA form, the CDR3 reads TGTGCCACCAGTGATTTTACCAGGGGCTGGCCTAGACTCTACGAGCAGTACTTC.

This clone was recorded only once. V is TRBV19 and J is TRBJ1-6; no clear D gene. The V end was cut by 7 bases, the J end by 5 bases, with 12 bases between. Germline V gene sequence: CDR1 LNHDA, CDR2 SQIVND (reference sequence). The CDR3 covers 14 residues. The CDR3 bases are TGTGCCAGTACGGGTTGGCTAAATAATTCACCCCTCCACTTT. Its protein is CASTGWLNNSPLHF.

The chain is built from TRBV5-5 and TRBJ2-1, with D possibly matching TRBD2 (6 bases). This CDR3 comprises 16 residues. CDR1 and CDR2 from the germline V gene are SGHKS and YYEKEE (reference sequence). Trimming left V 3 bases short and J 0 bases short, with 13 bases between. The CDR3 sequence: CASSYRDFSSYNEQFF. Written as DNA, the CDR3 is TGTGCCAGCAGCTACCGGGACTTCAGCTCCTACAATGAGCAGTTCTTC.

V usage is TRBV7-6 and J usage is TRBJ2-7; the D gene is possibly TRBD2 (5 bases). Trimming pared 1 base from V and 5 bases from J, leaving 21 bases between. The CDR3 has 17 residues. Germline-derived CDR1 and CDR2 are SGHVS and FNYEAQ. The CDR3 here is CASSLVAEGRFSDEQYF. DNA for the CDR3: TGTGCCAGCAGCTTAGTGGCCGAGGGAAGATTTTCCGACGAGCAGTACTTC.

The V gene is TRBV19, the J gene TRBJ2-7; perhaps TRBD1 as D (7 bases). The V gene lost 1 base and the J gene lost 3 bases, with 13 bases spanning the gap. CDR1 is LNHDA, CDR2 SQIVND, per germline (reference sequence). The CDR3 has 15 residues. Here the CDR3 reads CASSIGQGGGYEQYF. In DNA, the CDR3 is TGTGCCAGTAGTATAGGACAGGGAGGTGGCTACGAGCAGTACTTC.

This clone occurred a few times. The chain has TRBV4-2 and TRBJ2-5, with D unresolved. Germline lookup yields CDR1 LGHNA and CDR2 YNFKEQ. The CDR3 contains 13 residues. V gave up 0 bases and J gave up 3 bases, with 5 bases separating them. The CDR3: CASSQDRKETQYF. The CDR3 region has the DNA TGTGCCAGCAGCCAAGACAGAAAAGAGACCCAGTACTTC.

This clone was observed a few times. This chain uses TRBV19 with TRBJ2-6, with D possibly matching TRBD1 (6 bases). The length of the CDR3 is 14 residues. Trimming shortened V by 4 bases and J by 2 bases, and 6 bases separated the two germline ends. Germline CDR1 is LNHDA and CDR2 is SQIVND (reference sequence). CDR3: CASSTGAGANVLTF. The CDR3 region has the DNA TGTGCCAGTAGTACAGGGGCTGGGGCCAACGTCCTGACTTTC.

This sequence joins TRBV9 and TRBJ2-7, with 9 bases aligning to TRBD1. After removal of 4 bases from V and 7 bases from J, the junction contained 12 bases not matched to a gene. CDR3 length: 15 residues. The germline CDR1 and CDR2 sequences are SGDLS and YYNGEE. The CDR3 loop reads CASSPLTGGPAEQYF. Here the CDR3 DNA reads TGTGCCAGCAGCCCCCTGACAGGGGGACCTGCGGAGCAGTACTTC.

V gene TRBV30 combines with J gene TRBJ2-7; TRBD1 matches 8 bases. Per germline, CDR1 GTSNPN and CDR2 SVGIG (reference sequence). Trimming cost V 3 bases and J 3 bases; bases outside gene matches: 7. This CDR3 comprises 14 residues. The CDR3 loop is CAWRKSGQGYEQYF. CDR3 coding DNA: TGTGCCTGGAGAAAGAGCGGACAGGGCTACGAGCAGTACTTC.

The chain combines TRBV6-2 or TRBV6-3 with TRBJ2-2; TRBD2 is a possible D gene (5 bases). V gave up 2 bases and J gave up 9 bases, with 13 bases separating them. Looked up from germline, CDR1 is MNHEY and CDR2 is SVGEGT. The CDR3 runs 14 residues. This chain's CDR3 is CASSYDPTSRELFF. The CDR3 nucleotides read TGTGCCAGCAGTTACGATCCAACTAGTAGGGAGCTGTTTTTT.

This chain connects TRBV4-2 to TRBJ1-5; D might be TRBD1 (6 bases). V gave up 3 bases and J gave up 2 bases, with 17 bases separating them. Per the germline V gene, CDR1 is LGHNA and CDR2 is YNFKEQ. This CDR3 has 17 residues. The CDR3 DNA sequence: TGTGCCAGCAGCCAGGCCGCAACAGGGTCCGGCAATCAGCCCCAGCATTTT. It is translated as CASSQAATGSGNQPQHF.

The CDR3 reads CASSMPGTGTYNEQFF. The CDR3 region has the DNA TGTGCCAGCAGCATGCCCGGGACAGGGACCTACAATGAGCAGTTCTTC. The chain recombines TRBV7-9 with TRBJ2-1; 9 positions match TRBD1. J was trimmed by 2 bases and V by 5 bases; bases with no gene match: 7. CDR1 is SEHNR and CDR2 is FQNEAQ in the germline V gene (reference sequence). CDR3 length: 16 residues.

This clone was seen only once. The chain couples TRBV5-6 to TRBJ1-1, with D uncertain. CDR1 SGHDT and CDR2 YYEEEE come from the germline V gene. The CDR3 has 15 amino acids. Trimming left V 4 bases short and J 1 base short, with 14 bases between. CDR3 residues: CASSPDAGRNTEAFF. The CDR3 DNA reads TGTGCCAGCAGCCCCGACGCTGGGAGGAACACTGAAGCTTTCTTT.

This chain connects TRBV25-1 to TRBJ1-1; D uncertain. Trimming stripped 3 bases from V and 4 bases from J, with 15 bases between. The CDR3 is made up of 15 amino acids. Germline V CDR1 and CDR2: MGHDK, SYGVNS. Here the CDR3 reads CASSDLGRAATEAFF. The CDR3 DNA follows: TGTGCCAGCAGTGATTTAGGGCGGGCCGCCACTGAAGCTTTCTTT.

The chain recombines TRBV19 with TRBJ2-1, with 11 nucleotides matching TRBD2. The germline gives CDR1 LNHDA, CDR2 SQIVND (reference sequence). The junction had 13 bases not matched to a gene; V was cut back by 6 bases and J by 12 bases. This CDR3 is 15 amino acids long. CDR3 residues: CASRPGTSGGSGQFF. Written as DNA, the CDR3 is TGTGCCAGTAGACCCGGGACTAGCGGTGGCTCGGGGCAGTTCTTC.

The chain has TRBV7-9 and TRBJ1-2, with D perhaps TRBD1 (6 bases). The CDR3 is made up of 13 amino acids. Per germline, CDR1 SEHNR and CDR2 FQNEAQ (reference sequence). Trimming took off 5 bases at V and 4 bases at J, with 11 bases between the two ends. CDR3 sequence: CASSRQEPYGYTF. The CDR3 DNA reads as TGTGCCAGCAGCCGACAGGAACCCTATGGCTACACCTTC.

The V and J genes are TRBV6-6 and TRBJ1-2, with 7 nucleotides matching TRBD1. Germline values: CDR1 MNHNY, CDR2 SVGAGI (reference sequence). This CDR3 has 15 residues. J gave up 0 bases and V 5 bases, and 6 bases lay outside the gene matches. The CDR3 is CASSDTGTANYGYTF. DNA for the CDR3: TGTGCCAGCAGTGACACCGGGACAGCTAACTATGGCTACACCTTC.

This chain links TRBV6-4 with TRBJ2-5; TRBD2 agrees at 8 bases. The germline V gene has CDR1 MRHNA and CDR2 SNTAGT. The J segment lost 5 bases and the V segment lost 8 bases, leaving 10 bases of the junction unmatched. The CDR3 totals 14 residues. In nucleotides, the CDR3 is TGTGCCAGCGCCCTCGAAGCGGGGGTTGAGACCCAGTACTTC. Encoded protein: CASALEAGVETQYF.

The chain carries TRBV9 and TRBJ2-1; 10 bases line up with TRBD2. The J segment lost 1 base and the V segment lost 4 bases, leaving 11 bases of the junction unmatched. CDR3 length: 18 residues. Germline values: CDR1 SGDLS, CDR2 YYNGEE. CDR3 sequence: CASSFSWASGGSYNEQFF. The CDR3 region has the DNA TGTGCCAGCAGCTTTAGCTGGGCTAGCGGGGGTTCCTACAATGAGCAGTTCTTC.

This clone was detected only once. The J gene is TRBJ1-2, the V gene TRBV30, with D possibly being TRBD1 (5 bases). This CDR3 region has 14 residues. V lost 4 bases and J 4 bases, leaving 16 bases between the germline ends. Germline V gene lookup returns CDR1 GTSNPN and CDR2 SVGIG (reference sequence). In DNA, the CDR3 is TGTGCCTGGAATCCCAGGGTTTACAGCTATGGCTACACCTTC. This gives the protein CAWNPRVYSYGYTF.

The chain combines TRBV20-1 with TRBJ2-7; TRBD1 might be the D (5 bases). With 3 bases removed from V and 2 bases from J, the gap between germline ends came to 14 bases. This CDR3 is 14 amino acids long. Germline V gene lookup returns CDR1 DFQATT and CDR2 SNEGSKA (reference sequence). The CDR3 region has the DNA TGCAGTGCTAGTGAGACAGTTGCCCCCTACGAGCAGTACTTC. Its translation: CSASETVAPYEQYF.

The V call is TRBV7-2, the J call TRBJ1-2; 12 bases match TRBD1. CDR3 length equals 16 residues. The junction had 11 bases not matched to a gene; V was cut back by 6 bases and J by 6 bases. CDR1 SGHTA and CDR2 FQGNSA come from the germline V gene. CDR3 loop: CASSSQSRDRGHGYTF. CDR3 sequence (DNA): TGTGCCAGCAGTTCCCAGAGCCGGGACAGGGGGCATGGCTACACCTTC.

The chain links TRBV19 to TRBJ1-6; D uncertain. Per germline, CDR1 LNHDA and CDR2 SQIVND (reference sequence). The CDR3 has 12 amino acids. Trimming pared 3 bases from V and 7 bases from J, leaving 4 bases between. In DNA, the CDR3 is TGTGCCAGTAGTATTTCGAATTCACCCCTCCACTTT. Protein product: CASSISNSPLHF.

This chain joins TRBV19 and TRBJ1-5; TRBD1 matches at 7 bases. Per the germline V gene, CDR1 is LNHDA and CDR2 is SQIVND (reference sequence). V was pared by 1 base and J by 6 bases, with 3 bases of the junction left unmatched. The CDR3 runs 14 residues. The CDR3, as DNA: TGTGCCAGTAGTATAGGACAGGGACCTCAGCCCCAGCATTTT. It codes for CASSIGQGPQPQHF.

In its sample, this clone was seen a few times. The V call is TRBV3-1 (or the pseudogene TRBV3-2), the J call TRBJ1-1; 7 bases match TRBD1. The CDR3 is 15 residues long. V was clipped by 3 bases and J by 3 bases; unmatched bases: 7. CDR1 and CDR2 from the germline V gene are LGHDT and YNNKEL (reference sequence). The CDR3 DNA sequence: TGTGCCAGCAGCCACCTAGACAGGGCGGACACTGAAGCTTTCTTT. This encodes CASSHLDRADTEAFF.

The chain uses TRBV7-3 and TRBJ2-5; TRBD1 aligns across 7 bases. J lost 0 bases, V lost 4 bases, and 2 bases had no gene match. Per germline, CDR1 SGHTA and CDR2 FQGTGA. CDR3 length: 14 amino acids. The CDR3 coding sequence is TGTGCCAGCAGCTCGACAGGGTACCAAGAGACCCAGTACTTC. Its translation is CASSSTGYQETQYF.

The chain couples TRBV9 to TRBJ2-7, with 10 bases aligning to TRBD2. From germline, CDR1 is SGDLS and CDR2 YYNGEE. This CDR3 has 14 amino acids. After removal of 0 bases from V and 4 bases from J, the junction contained 1 base not matched to a gene. CDR3 sequence (DNA): TGTGCCAGCAGCGTAGGACTAGCGGGTTACGAGCAGTACTTC. It codes for CASSVGLAGYEQYF. The full variable domain, in which reference TRBV9 and TRBJ2-7 provide the parts outside the CDR3, is DSGVTQTPKHLITATGQRVTLRCSPRSGDLSVYWYQQSLDQGLQFLIQYYNGEERAKGNILERFSAQQFPDLHSELNLSSLELGDSALYFCASSVGLAGYEQYFGPGTRLTVT.

The V gene is TRBV6-6, the J gene TRBJ1-1; no firm D call. Germline lookup yields CDR1 MNHNY and CDR2 SVGAGI (reference sequence). Deletions cut 0 bases from V and 5 bases from J, with 10 bases between. The CDR3 runs to 14 residues. CDR3 in DNA: TGTGCCAGCAGTTACTCCCGCCCGGGGACTGAAGCTTTCTTT. It yields the protein CASSYSRPGTEAFF.

The chain recombines TRBV2 with TRBJ1-2; a possible D gene is TRBD1 (5 bases). CDR1 SNHLY and CDR2 FYNNEI come from the germline V gene. V lost 6 bases, J lost 2 bases, and 16 bases lay in between. The CDR3 runs 15 residues. The CDR3 sequence is CASRGRTLLNYGYTF. The DNA of the CDR3 is TGTGCCAGCAGAGGGAGGACACTCCTGAACTATGGCTACACCTTC.

This clone has a single count. This CDR3 is CASSVASGVSYEQYF. As DNA, the CDR3 is TGTGCCAGCAGCGTGGCTAGCGGGGTATCCTACGAGCAGTACTTC. This chain connects TRBV9 to TRBJ2-7; 9 positions agree with TRBD2. Trimming took 2 bases from V and 1 from J; bases not matched to a gene: 4. The V gene's germline CDR1 is SGDLS and CDR2 YYNGEE. The length of the CDR3 is 15 residues.